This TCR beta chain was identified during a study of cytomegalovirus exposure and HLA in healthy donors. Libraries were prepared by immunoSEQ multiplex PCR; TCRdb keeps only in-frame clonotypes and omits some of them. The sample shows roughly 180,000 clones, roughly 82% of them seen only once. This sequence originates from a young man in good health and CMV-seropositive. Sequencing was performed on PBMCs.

The CDR3 sequence: CSVRMRGLPNTEAFF. The CDR3 DNA sequence: TGCAGCGTGAGGATGCGGGGGTTACCGAACACTGAAGCTTTCTTT. The chain joins TRBV29-1 to TRBJ1-1; maybe TRBD1 (5 bases). Trimming left V 6 bases short and J 1 base short, with 18 bases between. The CDR3 is 15 residues long. CDR1 and CDR2 (germline): SQVTM, ANQGSEA.